Presented here are 13 T cell receptor beta chains from one specimen sequenced in a study of T cell responses to AZD1222 COVID-19 vaccine. Method: immunoSEQ multiplex PCR; TCRdb's copy keeps in-frame clones and lacks some. The sample contains 120,000 or so clones, about 90% of which appear only once. This specimen consisted of peripheral blood, obtained on day 0 of MenACWY control vaccination. The receptors were gathered from an adult in good health.

The gene calls are TRBV6-1 and TRBJ1-2; the D gene is possibly TRBD1 (6 bases). Germline lookup yields CDR1 MNHNS and CDR2 SASEGT. The CDR3 sequence is 15 residues long. Trimming cost V 3 bases and J 8 bases, with 19 bases left between them. DNA for the CDR3: TGTGCCAGCAGTGACACCCCGGGACACGGGGGGGGCTACACCTTC. This codes for CASSDTPGHGGGYTF.

The genes are TRBV29-1 and TRBJ1-2; maybe TRBD1 (5 bases). Trimming shortened V by 7 bases and J by 1 base, and 19 bases separated the two germline ends. The CDR3 has 15 amino acids. The V gene's germline CDR1 is SQVTM and CDR2 ANQGSEA. CDR3: CSANPGEPFNYGYTF. CDR3 coding DNA: TGCAGCGCCAACCCGGGGGAACCCTTTAACTATGGCTACACCTTC.

The chain combines TRBV5-1 with TRBJ2-7, with D tentatively TRBD1 (6 bases). Trimming took 3 bases from V and 7 from J, leaving 17 bases between them. Germline CDR1 reads SGHRS; CDR2 reads YFSETQ. The CDR3 totals 14 residues. As DNA, the CDR3 is TGCGCCAGCAGCTACGACAGGACCAAGGGAGAGCAGTACTTC. Its protein product is CASSYDRTKGEQYF.

The chain uses TRBV18 and TRBJ2-7, with 10 bases fitting TRBD2. This CDR3 has 14 residues. Germline-derived CDR1 and CDR2 are KGHSH and LQKENI. The junction had 4 bases not matched to a gene; V was cut back by 4 bases and J by 4 bases. The CDR3 nucleotides are TGTGCCAGCTCACGGTCTAGCGGGAGTTACGAGCAGTACTTC. This gives the protein CASSRSSGSYEQYF.

The chain joins TRBV6-6 to TRBJ2-5; 7 bases align to TRBD2. The CDR3 extends over 15 amino acids. From germline, CDR1 is MNHNY and CDR2 SVGAGI (reference sequence). Trimming at V came to 2 bases and at J to 4 bases, leaving 7 bases not matched to a gene. This chain's CDR3 is CASSYDGLVLETQYF. CDR3 nucleotide sequence: TGTGCCAGCAGTTACGATGGACTAGTATTAGAGACCCAGTACTTC.

The chain carries TRBV18 and TRBJ1-2; tentative D call: TRBD1 (5 bases). CDR3 length: 14 residues. Per germline, CDR1 KGHSH and CDR2 LQKENI. V gave up 0 bases and J gave up 4 bases, with 9 bases separating them. As DNA, the CDR3 is TGTGCCAGCTCACCACCAGGGACCGGCTATGGCTACACCTTC. It yields the protein CASSPPGTGYGYTF.

The J gene is TRBJ1-2, the V gene TRBV28; D unclear. V was clipped by 3 bases and J by 7 bases, with 21 bases between them. The CDR3 spans 16 residues. Germline loops: CDR1 MDHEN, CDR2 SYDVKM. CDR3 sequence: CASSLSEVLGISGYTF. The CDR3 DNA reads as TGTGCCAGCAGTTTGTCCGAGGTCCTAGGGATCTCTGGCTACACCTTC.

The rearrangement joins TRBV2 to TRBJ2-5; D unclear. The germline gives CDR1 SNHLY, CDR2 FYNNEI. The length of the CDR3 is 14 residues. V lost 2 bases, J lost 4 bases, and 11 bases lay in between. The CDR3 loop is CASSERSAGETQYF. The CDR3 coding sequence is TGTGCCAGCAGTGAAAGAAGCGCTGGAGAGACCCAGTACTTC.

This chain connects TRBV28 to TRBJ1-2; D ambiguous. This CDR3 is built from 14 residues. V was clipped by 1 base and J by 4 bases, with 10 bases between them. Germline lookup yields CDR1 MDHEN and CDR2 SYDVKM. Here the CDR3 reads CASSLFQVGYGYTF. The CDR3 DNA reads as TGTGCCAGCAGTTTATTCCAGGTCGGCTATGGCTACACCTTC.

The chain couples TRBV4-2 to TRBJ1-2; maybe TRBD1 (6 bases). The CDR3 has 15 amino acids. V dropped 3 bases and J dropped 3 bases, with 14 bases sitting between them. Per the germline V gene, CDR1 is LGHNA and CDR2 is YNFKEQ. CDR3 sequence: CASSHQGTADYGYTF. As DNA, the CDR3 is TGTGCCAGCAGCCATCAGGGGACGGCCGACTATGGCTACACCTTC.

This chain uses TRBV10-2 with TRBJ2-7, with TRBD2 matching over 8 bases. CDR3 length equals 14 residues. After removal of 3 bases from V and 0 bases from J, the junction contained 1 base not matched to a gene. Germline assignment: CDR1 WSHSY and CDR2 SAAADI. CDR3 amino acids: CASSDREGSYEQYF. The CDR3 region has the DNA TGCGCCAGCAGTGATCGGGAGGGCTCCTACGAGCAGTACTTC.

The V call is TRBV28, the J call TRBJ1-5; D not resolved. Germline values: CDR1 MDHEN, CDR2 SYDVKM. The CDR3 runs 15 residues. Trimming removed 6 bases from V and 0 bases from J, with 12 bases in between. CDR3 amino acids: CASSPAGTSNQPQHF. CDR3 sequence (DNA): TGTGCCAGCAGCCCGGCCGGTACTAGCAATCAGCCCCAGCATTTT.

The chain combines TRBV5-1 with TRBJ2-7; D might be TRBD2 (6 bases). Between the trimmed V and J ends, which lost 4 bases and 5 bases, there was a span of 19 bases. Germline CDR1 and CDR2: SGHRS and YFSETQ. The CDR3 is 15 amino acids. CDR3 region: CASSRTGLAIHEQYF. The CDR3 nucleotides read TGCGCCAGCAGCCGAACGGGACTGGCTATTCACGAGCAGTACTTC.